The present T cell receptor beta chain was sequenced within a study of beta chain features in type 1 diabetes. Germline CDR1 reads SNHLY; CDR2 reads FYNNEI. The CDR3 loop spans 14 amino acids. V lost 9 bases and J 0 bases, leaving 12 bases between the germline ends. Overall study results and limits: Whatever favoring of shorter templates PCR might show would apply equally to patients and controls. When cDNA is sequenced, cells with high TCR expression could be over-represented.

TCRB transcripts that were expressed got sequenced, as all of the isolated RNA had been reverse transcribed. Sequencing was performed with immunoSEQ multiplex PCR; in TCRdb, only in-frame clones are kept and a portion is missing. In the table there are roughly 140,000 clones, 6.9% of which are singletons. CD4+ naive, central memory, regulatory and stem cell-like memory subsets were isolated by sorting on CD45RO/CCR7/CD25/CD127/CD95/CD27. Purities over 95% were achieved in all sorted populations. With respect to this clone: Antigen: not known.

This chain connects TRBV2 to TRBJ1-5; D is unclear. This receptor was obtained from a woman between 25 and 40 years old in good health. Sequenced input: central memory CD4+ T cells from blood. The CDR3 nucleotides read TGTGCCAGTGTTATGGCAGATAGCAATCAGCCCCAGCATTTT. Amino acids: CASVMADSNQPQHF.